The source of this TCR beta chain is a study of control samples from healthy donors and cancer patients. From germline, CDR1 is MNHEY and CDR2 SVGAGI. Trimming removed 1 base at V and 3 bases at J, with 12 bases between. The CDR3 extends over 15 amino acids. Clones were sequenced by immunoSEQ multiplex PCR, and TCRdb holds only the in-frame ones, with some missing. The sample yields about 92,000 clones, roughly 82% seen once. The sequence derives from a woman between 55 and 75 years old in good health. Input material: blood. J is TRBJ1-1 and V is TRBV6-5; perhaps TRBD1 as D (5 bases). The CDR3 DNA is TGTGCCAGCAGTTACTATGGGGCAGTGGACACTGAAGCTTTCTTT. It yields the protein CASSYYGAVDTEAFF.